Each of the 16 T cell receptor beta chains below was sequenced from the same sample in a study of blood T cell repertoires in COVID-19. The protocol was immunoSEQ multiplex PCR, while the TCRdb copy is restricted to in-frame clones and leaves out a portion. The sample has some 210,000 clones; 70% to 90% are singletons. The material sequenced was peripheral blood. These receptors came from a woman between 40 and 55 years old with acute or convalescent COVID-19.

This clone was observed a single time. The chain uses TRBV19 and TRBJ2-2; 9 nucleotides agree with TRBD2. Germline V gene sequence: CDR1 LNHDA, CDR2 SQIVND (reference sequence). Trimming cost V 1 base and J 0 bases; bases outside gene matches: 3. The CDR3 totals 17 residues. The chain's CDR3 is CASSIVAGGTNTGELFF. CDR3 DNA: TGTGCCAGTAGTATAGTTGCGGGGGGGACGAACACCGGGGAGCTGTTTTTT.

V is TRBV14 and J is TRBJ2-3; 16 bases agree with TRBD2. The CDR3 has 18 amino acids. Germline V gene lookup returns CDR1 SGHDN and CDR2 FVKESK. With V trimmed by 4 bases and J by 3 bases, 7 bases remained unmatched. CDR3 in DNA: TGTGCCAGCAGCCTCGGGACTAGCGGGGGGGCCCCGACAGATACGCAGTATTTT. Translated, it gives CASSLGTSGGAPTDTQYF.

The chain couples TRBV19 to TRBJ2-5; 8 bases align to TRBD1. The V and J ends lost 4 bases and 4 bases, in that order; junction bases with no gene match: 5. The CDR3 runs to 14 residues. Germline V CDR1 and CDR2: LNHDA, SQIVND (reference sequence). The CDR3 nucleotides are TGTGCCAGTAGTAAACTACAGGGGGGAGAGACCCAGTACTTC. Its translation: CASSKLQGGETQYF.

The gene calls are TRBV6-6 and TRBJ1-4, with TRBD1 identical over 7 bases. V shed 2 bases, J shed 6 bases, and the junction held 3 bases outside the gene matches. The germline V gene encodes CDR1 MNHNY and CDR2 SVGAGI (reference sequence). CDR3 length: 14 residues. In DNA, the CDR3 is TGTGCCAGCAGTTACGGACAGGAGTATGAAAAACTGTTTTTT. Protein: CASSYGQEYEKLFF.

The gene calls are TRBV24-1 and TRBJ2-2, with D uncertain. Germline-derived CDR1 and CDR2 are KGHDR and SFDVKD. The CDR3 is made up of 14 amino acids. V dropped 4 bases and J dropped 0 bases, with 5 bases sitting between them. The CDR3 bases are TGTGCCACCAGTGAACAGTCGAACACCGGGGAGCTGTTTTTT. Translation: CATSEQSNTGELFF.

This clone was observed a single time. This rearrangement joins TRBV10-2 to TRBJ1-1; D not certain. The CDR3 runs to 14 residues. CDR1 is WSHSY and CDR2 is SAAADI in the germline V gene. V shed 2 bases and J shed 4 bases, with 11 bases lying between them. The CDR3 coding sequence is TGCGCCAGCAGTGAGGAGCGAGGTAGCACTGAAGCTTTCTTT. This sequence encodes CASSEERGSTEAFF.

V and J are TRBV2 and TRBJ2-5; no firm D call. Germline V CDR1 and CDR2: SNHLY, FYNNEI. V dropped 4 bases and J dropped 2 bases, with 14 bases sitting between them. CDR3 length: 15 residues. CDR3 sequence reads: CASSAVAANQETQYF. For the CDR3, the DNA is TGTGCCAGCAGTGCCGTCGCAGCGAATCAAGAGACCCAGTACTTC.

V and J are TRBV5-4 and TRBJ1-1, with 7 bases lining up with TRBD1. Germline V CDR1 and CDR2: SGHNT, YYREEE (reference sequence). This CDR3 spans 17 amino acids. V shed 2 bases, J shed 0 bases, and the junction held 10 bases outside the gene matches. The CDR3, as DNA: TGTGCCAGCAGCTTACTGGACAGGATAACCCTGAACACTGAAGCTTTCTTT. Residues: CASSLLDRITLNTEAFF.

This clone was seen a handful of times. The genes are TRBV2 and TRBJ1-2; no clear D. The CDR3 runs to 16 residues. Per the germline V gene, CDR1 is SNHLY and CDR2 is FYNNEI. V shed 1 base and J shed 4 bases, with 16 bases lying between them. CDR3 region: CASSEGGGWIGYGYTF. The CDR3 bases are TGTGCCAGCAGTGAAGGGGGAGGATGGATCGGCTATGGCTACACCTTC.

This clone was detected only once. The rearrangement joins TRBV19 to TRBJ1-1, with 8 bases identical to TRBD1. Germline assignment: CDR1 LNHDA and CDR2 SQIVND (reference sequence). J gave up 5 bases and V 1 base, and 3 bases lay outside the gene matches. There are 14 residues in the CDR3. The CDR3 nucleotides are TGTGCCAGTAGTATAGGACAGGGGTGGACTGAAGCTTTCTTT. Amino acid sequence: CASSIGQGWTEAFF.

The CDR3 DNA follows: TGTGCCAGCAGCATTAAGGGGAAGGGCACTGAAGCTTTCTTT. Translated: CASSIKGKGTEAFF. This chain uses TRBV11-3 with TRBJ1-1; D might be TRBD1 (5 bases). Germline V gene data show CDR1 as SGHNT and CDR2 as YENEEA. This CDR3 comprises 14 residues. Trimming shortened V by 5 bases and J by 4 bases, and 14 bases separated the two germline ends.

The chain uses TRBV5-6 and TRBJ1-2, with 9 positions matching TRBD1. Unmatched junction bases numbered 6, after V lost 4 bases and J lost 5 bases. The CDR3 runs 14 residues. Germline V gene sequence: CDR1 SGHDT, CDR2 YYEEEE. CDR3 amino acids: CASSPGTGPYGYTF. In DNA, the CDR3 is TGTGCCAGCAGCCCGGGGACAGGGCCGTATGGCTACACCTTC.

The genes are TRBV5-1 and TRBJ1-1, with D uncertain. CDR3 length: 15 residues. From germline, CDR1 is SGHRS and CDR2 YFSETQ. Trimming removed 0 bases at V and 3 bases at J, with 12 bases between. The CDR3 spells CASSLVRVKDTEAFF. The CDR3 DNA sequence: TGCGCCAGCAGCTTGGTGCGGGTTAAGGACACTGAAGCTTTCTTT.

This chain joins TRBV6-4 and TRBJ1-2; 12 positions agree with TRBD1. V trimming: 0 bases; J trimming: 8 bases; junction bases outside the gene matches: 7. This CDR3 has 16 amino acids. Germline V gene lookup returns CDR1 MRHNA and CDR2 SNTAGT. The CDR3 loop reads CASSDSSGTGGDGYTF. CDR3 DNA: TGTGCCAGCAGTGACTCTTCCGGGACAGGGGGCGACGGCTACACCTTC.

This clone was recorded once. The chain employs TRBV6-6 and TRBJ2-1, with a possible D match to TRBD1 (6 bases). The germline V and J ends were trimmed by 4 bases and 12 bases, with 22 bases remaining between them. CDR1 and CDR2 from the germline V gene are MNHNY and SVGAGI (reference sequence). The CDR3 contains 15 residues. The CDR3 spells CASSSLSGEAPRQFF. CDR3 coding DNA: TGTGCCAGCAGTTCCCTTTCAGGGGAAGCGCCTCGGCAGTTCTTC.

The chain combines TRBV6-5 with TRBJ1-6; D is unclear. Germline lookup yields CDR1 MNHEY and CDR2 SVGAGI. The CDR3 spans 16 residues. The V and J ends lost 0 bases and 7 bases respectively, with 13 bases between them. The CDR3 DNA follows: TGTGCCAGCAGTTACTCGAGGAGCTCCTGGAATTCACCCCTCCACTTT. Its translation is CASSYSRSSWNSPLHF.